The next 12 T cell receptor beta chains were all read from a single sample in a study of T cells in Graves' hyperthyroidism and ophthalmopathy. Authors of the study amplified TCR beta CDR3 regions from RNA transcripts. First-round RT-PCR of the TCR CDR3 relied on the HTBI primer set. TCRdb fed the multiplex PCR reads into MiXCR, producing one record per CDR3 protein. The repertoire holds 300,000 or so distinct CDR3 sequences, with 16% as singletons. The sample was blood. All receptors derive from a man aged 30 to 39 with Graves' hyperthyroidism.

The V gene is TRBV2, the J gene TRBJ1-3, with D possibly being TRBD1 (6 bases). Between the trimmed V and J ends, which lost 7 bases and 4 bases, there was a span of 11 bases. The CDR3 has 13 amino acids. Germline V gives CDR1 SNHLY, CDR2 FYNNEI. The CDR3 sequence is CASTDRWGNTIYF. CDR3 DNA: TGTGCCAGCACCGACAGGTGGGGAAACACCATATATTTT. The whole variable domain, filled in from reference TRBV2 and TRBJ1-3, reads EPEVTQTPSHQVTQMGQEVILRCVPISNHLYFYWYRQILGQKVEFLVSFYNNEISEKSEIFDDQFSVERPDGSNFTLKIRSTKLEDSAMYFCASTDRWGNTIYFGEGSWLTVV.

This clonotype was seen repeatedly, ten times or more. This chain joins TRBV11-2 and TRBJ2-2; 7 bases align to TRBD1. CDR1 is SGHAT, CDR2 FQNNGV, per germline. This CDR3 contains 14 residues. V lost 2 bases and J lost 8; bases outside the gene matches: 5. As DNA, the CDR3 is TGTGCCAGCAGCTTAAGACAGGGCGGAGGGGAGCTGTTTTTT. Protein: CASSLRQGGGELFF.

The chain links TRBV6-1 to TRBJ1-2, with 7 bases matching TRBD1. V was pared by 5 bases and J by 1 base, with 4 bases of the junction left unmatched. CDR1 MNHNS and CDR2 SASEGT come from the germline V gene. This CDR3 has 14 amino acids. The CDR3 is CASSRDRFNYGYTF. The DNA of the CDR3 is TGTGCCAGCAGTCGGGACAGATTTAACTATGGCTACACCTTC.

This clonotype showed up many times. This chain connects TRBV11-2 to TRBJ1-1; the match to TRBD1 covers 7 bases. The length of the CDR3 is 13 residues. Germline V gene data show CDR1 as SGHAT and CDR2 as FQNNGV. Trimming removed 6 bases from V and 4 bases from J; junction bases left unmatched: 5. The CDR3: CASSPYRGTEAFF. DNA of the CDR3: TGTGCCAGCAGTCCCTACAGGGGCACTGAAGCTTTCTTT.

As regards this clonotype: A read error may account for a junction end that differs from germline. This sequence joins TRBV20-1 and TRBJ2-1, with 11 bases fitting TRBD2. This CDR3 comprises 16 residues. Germline loops: CDR1 DFQATT, CDR2 SNEGSKA (reference sequence). The CDR3 DNA follows: TGCAGTGCTCCCTCCCCGGGACTAGCGGTCTACGATGAGCAGTTCTTC. This encodes CSAPSPGLAVYDEQFF.

There are many counts of this clonotype. The chain carries TRBV20-1 and TRBJ1-6, with a weak D call TRBD1 (5 bases). This CDR3 is built from 13 residues. With 5 bases removed from V and 8 bases from J, the gap between germline ends came to 13 bases. The V gene's germline CDR1 is DFQATT and CDR2 SNEGSKA (reference sequence). CDR3 sequence (DNA): TGCAGTGCTGGTCACAGGCCCGATTCACCCCTCCACTTT. Protein: CSAGHRPDSPLHF.

The rearrangement joins TRBV6-1 to TRBJ1-5; 9 bases fit TRBD1. Trimming cost V 10 bases and J 2 bases; bases outside gene matches: 6. The CDR3 runs 14 residues. CDR1 MNHNS and CDR2 SASEGT come from the germline V gene. This chain's CDR3 is CATKGQGGNQPQHF. In DNA, the CDR3 is TGTGCCACCAAGGGACAGGGTGGCAATCAGCCCCAGCATTTT.

CDR3 sequence reads: CASSSPLQGLSTDTQYF. CDR3 sequence (DNA): TGTGCCAGCAGTTCTCCCTTACAGGGCCTAAGCACAGATACGCAGTATTTT. The chain employs TRBV6-5 and TRBJ2-3; maybe TRBD1 (6 bases). Per germline, CDR1 MNHEY and CDR2 SVGAGI. The CDR3 has 17 amino acids. The V end lost 4 bases, the J end lost 0 bases, and 17 bases lay between the germline ends.

V and J are TRBV2 and TRBJ2-7; TRBD1 agrees at 8 bases. The CDR3 length is 13 residues. The V and J ends lost 7 bases and 5 bases, in that order; junction bases with no gene match: 7. Germline values: CDR1 SNHLY, CDR2 FYNNEI. CDR3 residues: CASNLQGVDEQYF. CDR3 coding DNA: TGTGCCAGCAATTTACAGGGGGTCGACGAGCAGTACTTC.

The chain uses TRBV6-2 or TRBV6-3 and TRBJ2-3, with D maybe TRBD2 (5 bases). CDR1 and CDR2 from the germline V gene are MNHEY and SVGEGT. V shed 4 bases and J shed 5 bases, with 13 bases lying between them. This CDR3 has 14 amino acids. In DNA, the CDR3 is TGTGCCAGCAGTTCCGCGAGGGCTGAAGATACGCAGTATTTT. It specifies CASSSARAEDTQYF.

The rearrangement uses TRBV5-4 and TRBJ2-3; 7 positions agree with TRBD2. The CDR3 has 15 residues. V dropped 4 bases and J dropped 4; count of bases not matched to a gene: 9. Germline V lookup: CDR1 SGHNT, CDR2 YYREEE (reference sequence). The CDR3 here is CASSPSGISADTQYF. The CDR3, as DNA: TGTGCCAGCAGCCCCAGCGGGATTAGCGCAGATACGCAGTATTTT.

V is TRBV5-4 and J is TRBJ2-5; D possibly matches TRBD1 or TRBD2 (5 bases each). This CDR3 has 15 residues. Germline V lookup: CDR1 SGHNT, CDR2 YYREEE (reference sequence). Between the trimmed V and J ends, which lost 4 bases and 4 bases, there was a span of 17 bases. DNA for the CDR3: TGTGCCAGCAGCCCGCAGGGACCAGTGGGAGAGACCCAGTACTTC. Translating it yields CASSPQGPVGETQYF.